Detailed here is one TCR beta chain. Its antigen has not been determined. It has no much larger one-base neighbor in the sample; base qualities were not kept. The record originates from a study of beta chain features in type 1 diabetes (dated by TCRdb to the late 2010s). Study-wide context: Mean age, gender distribution, total cell number and subset yield did not differ between patients and healthy donors. A total of about 99,000,000 sorted cells were examined across all samples, and RNA yield correlated strongly with the number of cells per subset. In the study, TCRB repertoires of sorted circulating CD4+ T cell subsets from recently diagnosed type 1 diabetes patients were compared with those of matched healthy donors. Naive and central memory subsets were obtained from all 30 or so donors, but regulatory and stem cell-like memory subsets were isolated from only 8 patients and about 8 healthy donors.

All of the isolated RNA was reverse transcribed with the High Capacity cDNA Reverse Transcription Kit, so expressed TCRB transcripts were sequenced. Deep immunoSEQ sequencing was performed on naive, central memory and regulatory T cell samples, with an average of roughly 3.3 million total reads per sample. Sorted cells were lysed in RLT buffer and RNA was extracted with DNase-treated RNeasy Micro or Mini kits, depending on cell number. To prevent cross-contamination, each cell subset was processed individually, whereas patient and healthy donor samples were processed jointly. Using the immunoSEQ multiplex PCR, TCRB sequences were amplified from cDNA into 87-bp fragments spanning the CDR3 region. Sequencing of the amplicons was performed on the Illumina HiSeq platform. Concerning the study's data processing: Synthetic template baselines were used to correct PCR bias computationally, reads within Hamming distance 2 were collapsed, and singletons that could not be merged were discarded. Reads were aligned to IMGT to assign V, D and J genes, CDR3 length, and insertions or deletions at six rearrangement sites. Within each subset, clonotype counts were normalized to sorted cell number, after which true diversity and Gini coefficients were computed with the tcR R package. The overlap coefficient, calculated on TCRB nucleotide sequences, was used to measure repertoire sharing. As a proxy for the pre-selection repertoire, out-of-frame TCRB sequences from naive cells were analyzed. The source is immuneACCESS, and TCRdb retained only in-frame sequences with V and J called. Part of the clones is not carried over; for the studies checked, unresolved V genes explain less than half of this, and the remainder is unexplained. V and J calls and clone size are as listed in that table; D and trimming were resolved from the DNA. This sample lists about 360,000 clones; 10% to 15% were detected once. The leading ten clones occupy 0.0085% to 0.012% of the sample.

Each donor gave one peripheral blood draw, averaging around 120 mL, which was collected into heparinised tubes. A BD FACSAria II and a panel including CD45RO, CCR7, CD25, CD127, CD95 and CD27 were used to sort naive, central memory, regulatory and stem cell-like memory CD4+ T cells. Every sorted population had a purity above 95%. PBMCs were separated immediately by Lymphoprep density gradient centrifugation and were stained directly, without being cultured. So that batch effects would be minimized, each experiment stained and sorted samples in pairs, pairing one healthy donor with one patient. Findings and caveats that apply to the study as a whole: Shorter templates might be favored by PCR, yet because patient and control samples were amplified and corrected together, any such skew would affect both groups equally. Naive, central memory and regulatory TCRB repertoires appeared to be more similar among patients than among healthy donors. Only small numbers of individuals were included in the HLA sub-analyses, which left unresolved whether HLA type had any influence on TCRB rearrangement. Because cDNA was sequenced instead of genomic DNA, activated cells with high expression could be over-represented, although the groups did not differ in activation or CD3 levels. A moderate but significant shortening of TCRB CDR3 length was observed in type 1 diabetes patients in all four CD4+ subsets. At VDJ recombination sites, type 1 diabetes patients had fewer insertions and more deleted nucleotides, which implies abnormalities in thymic rearrangement.

The cysteine opens and the phenylalanine closes a CDR3 of 13 amino acids. The read is trimmed to its CDR3 DNA, 39 bases read in frame from base 1. V is clipped by 1 base and J by 11 bases, and the sequence between their germline boundaries is 11 bases long. The germline V gene encodes CDR1 SGHTA and CDR2 FQGNSA. The chain links TRBV7-2 with TRBJ1-4, with no confidently assigned D gene. The clonotype was recovered from a woman aged 18 to 35 with type 1 diabetes. Sequencing was performed on naive CD4+ T cells from blood. The cell subset or site label on this specimen signifies: true naive CD4+ T cells. The CDR3 is CASSLGEGGKLFF. Here is the DNA: TGTGCCAGCAGCTTAGGGGAGGGTGGTAAACTGTTTTTT.